This TCR beta chain was obtained from a study of cytomegalovirus exposure and HLA in healthy donors (dated by TCRdb to about 2017). With respect to the entire study: An earlier analysis of approximately 640 of the donors reported approximately 300 Gb of sequence data and roughly 110 million unique TCR beta sequences from around 200 million T cells. An early release that covered about 600 HLA-typed donors contained 250 to 350 gigabases of sequencing data and approximately 85 million unique TCR sequences. Among the roughly 400 genotyped donors, approximately 77% belonged to the genetic ancestry cluster associated with self-reported Caucasian donors. The study aimed to test whether signatures of past pathogen exposure could be identified by cataloging public T cell receptors. The study profiled the T cell repertoires of 500 to 800 subjects by immunosequencing and related them to cytomegalovirus serostatus. Besides the first cohort of 666 subjects, a separate validation cohort made up of about 120 different subjects was used. To predict cytomegalovirus infection status, the study combined high-throughput TCR immunosequencing, statistical association of individual TCRs with disease status, and machine learning. In a later analysis, previously published TCR beta repertoires from 550 to 700 donors were re-analyzed and high-resolution HLA genotyping was added so that TCR occurrence patterns could be studied. In the later analysis, no new phenotypic data were used to find candidate immune exposures; instead, reliance was placed on TCR beta sequences and their occurrence across donors. In an earlier analysis of 587 of the donors, high-throughput TCR beta sequencing was used to judge whether each TCR beta V gene segment behaved as functional or pseudogenic. Donor age, sex, ethnicity and CMV serostatus were compiled together with the repertoire data. A later genetic analysis used genome-wide SNP genotypes for 398 of the 666 donors, treating that subset as a discovery cohort. All discovery cohort repertoires had been generated on a single sequencing platform. Class I and class II HLA loci were covered by the typing at four-digit resolution. Typing coverage differed by locus: A, B, C, DRB1 and DQB1 were typed in roughly 620-630 donors, DQA1 in about 510, DPA1 in 606, and DPB1 in around 440. Several DR-DQ haplotypes were treated as single units for association and clustering because of strong linkage in the cohort. On average, roughly 250,000 unique TCR beta nucleotide sequences were sequenced per donor among 300 to 500 genotyped donors of the cohort, with roughly 18% of those sequences being non-productive. Overall study results and their limits: In an earlier analysis of over 550 of the donors, most TCR beta V segments were observed in productive rearrangements about 90% or about 30% of the time, broadly matching IMGT annotations. Roughly uniform sequencing depth across donors was assumed in presence/absence analyses, although this assumption may not hold. The classifier was reported to diagnose cytomegalovirus status with high specificity and sensitivity in both the original cohort and the validation cohort. Linkage disequilibrium might explain the correlated functional status among segregating V segments, but an unknown experimental factor could not be excluded. The authors suggested that the approach could potentially be extended to other disease states and immunological phenotypes. The only immune exposure information available for the cohort was CMV serostatus. The 87-base-pair reads could not distinguish some IMGT-functional V segments, including TRBV6-2 and TRBV6-3, so those segments were excluded. A later analysis reported that several top co-occurrence clusters appeared linked to parvovirus B19, influenza, CMV and Epstein-Barr virus. A later analysis found that most CMV-associated TCR beta chains appeared HLA-restricted, with HLA associations seemingly driven largely by CMV exposure. The study gave a list of 150 to 200 TCR beta chains associated with cytomegalovirus. Most TCR sequences were seen in very few donors, while some public TCRs were found in many individuals. A later analysis associated roughly 17,000 TCR beta sequences with specific HLA alleles at a false discovery rate of 0.05. When HLA alleles, especially DR and DQ, strongly co-occurred, attributing TCR associations to individual alleles was difficult. A further reported finding was that TCR beta sequences accurately predicted the HLA-A and HLA-B alleles for most subjects in the first cohort. In vitro tests confirmed that a few of the cytomegalovirus-associated TCR beta chains recognize cytomegalovirus antigens. An association between a missense DCLRE1C variant and V-gene and J-gene trimming of TCR beta chains was found in a later genetic analysis and replicated in an independent cohort. According to a later genetic analysis, donors in an Asian-associated ancestry cluster had fewer N-insertions in productive TCRs than the approximately 710-donor mean. Approximately 16 rarely observed V segments, including chromosome 9 orphons, were excluded from the earlier analysis of about 610 of the donors because counts were too low. In a later analysis, HLA-associated TCR beta chains were found to be more clonally expanded and to have lower generation probabilities than equally common non-associated chains. The cohort was sequenced for TCR beta chains only, and without alpha or paired-chain data the features that could be detected were limited. HLA typing was unavailable for some donors at each locus, so association tests used only the typed subset. In a later analysis, the rate of TCR association differed among HLA loci, with DRB1 alleles having the most associated TCRs and HLA-C alleles having the fewest. A cluster of highly shared sequence variants was judged likely to represent a technical artifact of the sequencing pipeline.

Taken from cysteine to phenylalanine, the CDR3 has 13 residues. The kept DNA is CDR3 alone, 39 bases in frame from the first base. V is clipped by 5 bases and J by 8 bases, and the sequence between their germline boundaries is 12 bases long. Reading the germline V gene gives CDR1 SGHTA and CDR2 FQGNSA. Note on this clone: What this receptor recognizes is not known. Per-base quality was not reported, and no clone a single base away is much larger than it.

The cohort comprised some 730 healthy bone marrow donors. At the time of sampling, all cohort members were nominally healthy, though unrecorded immune exposures were likely present. The donor was CMV seronegative and was included in the group of a few hundred seronegative cohort members. A peripheral blood sample was provided by each donor, and peripheral blood mononuclear cells were used for TCR beta sequencing. The Qiagen DNeasy Blood Extraction Kit was used to extract genomic DNA from the blood cell samples. The library was prepared using the immunoSEQ multiplex PCR assay. For the multiplex PCR, a mixture combining 60 forward primers for TCR Vbeta segments and 13 reverse primers for TCR Jbeta segments was used. The CDR3 region of rearranged TCR beta genes was amplified from genomic DNA with a multiplex PCR assay. On the Illumina HiSeq System, the amplified TCR beta libraries were sequenced as 87-base-pair reads. As for the authors' bioinformatics: In a later analysis, some 80 million unique TCR beta chains were counted across the 500 to 700 repertoires, and about 9.9 million of these chains were shared by at least two donors. A nearest-neighbor algorithm error-corrected the raw reads and collapsed the reads into unique sequences, merging closely related sequences to remove PCR and sequencing errors. Alignment of CDR3 sequences to IMGT reference sequences was used to assign V, D and J gene segments. For a sequence to be retained, at least a six-nucleotide match to both a V gene segment and a J gene segment was required. Rearrangements were called productive when the CDR3 lacked stop codons and stayed in frame with V and J; all others were non-productive. Following IMGT convention, CDR3 was defined as the stretch from the second conserved V-encoded cysteine to the conserved J-encoded phenylalanine. In an earlier analysis of 587 of the donors, sequences lacking an unambiguous match to a single V gene segment were excluded. An earlier analysis of 587 of the donors called V segments functional above 56.7% productive rearrangements and segregating when the between-donor standard deviation exceeded 5%. To diagnose cytomegalovirus status from the catalog of TCR beta chain sequences, a statistical classification framework was built. In a later analysis, V and J genes were assigned by comparing TCR nucleotide sequences against IMGT/GENE-DB human TR gene sequences. A later analysis assigned CDR3 sequences and most-parsimonious VDJ recombination scenarios with the TCRdist pipeline. In a later analysis, each TCR beta chain was defined by its CDR3 amino acid sequence together with its V-gene family, and reads without a unique V-gene family were excluded. A later analysis removed roughly 590 highly shared, low-generation-probability nucleotide sequences to deal with suspected cross-contamination and a sequencing artifact. A later analysis calculated a clonal expansion index for each public chain from normalized within-repertoire ranks of inferred template counts. In a later analysis, generation probabilities were computed using a VDJ recombination model fitted to out-of-frame rearrangements, and the results were checked against IGoR. In a later analysis, TCR-TCR, TCR-HLA and TCR-CMV co-occurrence was scored with hypergeometric tests, and a repertoire-size bias correction was applied to TCR pairs. False discovery rates were estimated in a later analysis by permuting HLA or CMV assignments 20 times. In a later analysis, co-occurring TCRs were grouped with DBSCAN, and TCRdist sequence similarity was added when clustering was performed within HLA-allele-positive subsets. Repertoires with fewer than 30,000 or more than 120,000 public chains, plus five repertoires with anomalous nucleotide sharing, were excluded from co-occurrence clustering. TCRdb holds this immuneACCESS table with in-frame rearrangements only. Some clones are missing; in checked studies, unresolved V genes explain under half, and the rest has no known cause. D and trimming were read from the DNA, whereas the V and J calls and clone size are those reported in that table. In all, the sample holds under 250,000 clones, and over 75% of those were seen once. The ten biggest clones cover around 1.9% of the sample.

The sequenced material came from PBMCs. The rearrangement joined TRBV7-2 to TRBJ1-4; no confident D gene assignment can be made. This TCR derives from a male donor in good health and CMV-seronegative. The CDR3 protein sequence reads: CASSPGGNEKLFF. Here is the DNA: TGTGCCAGCAGCCCCGGCGGGAACGAAAAACTGTTTTTT.